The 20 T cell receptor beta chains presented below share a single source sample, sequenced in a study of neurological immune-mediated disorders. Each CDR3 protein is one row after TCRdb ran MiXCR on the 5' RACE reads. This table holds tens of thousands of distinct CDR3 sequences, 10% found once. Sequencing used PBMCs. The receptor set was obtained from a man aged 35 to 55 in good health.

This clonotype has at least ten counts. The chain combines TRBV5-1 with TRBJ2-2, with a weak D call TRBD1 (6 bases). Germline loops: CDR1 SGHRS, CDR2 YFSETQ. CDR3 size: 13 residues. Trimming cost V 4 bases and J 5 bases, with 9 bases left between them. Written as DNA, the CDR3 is TGCGCCAGCAGCGTAACAGGGACCGGGGAGCTGTTTTTT. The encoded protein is CASSVTGTGELFF.

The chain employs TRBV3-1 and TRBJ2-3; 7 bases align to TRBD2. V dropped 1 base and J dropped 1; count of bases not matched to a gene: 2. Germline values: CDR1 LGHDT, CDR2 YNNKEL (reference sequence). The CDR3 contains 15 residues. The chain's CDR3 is CASSQGGLRTDTQYF. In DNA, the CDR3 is TGTGCCAGCAGCCAAGGGGGACTACGCACAGATACGCAGTATTTT.

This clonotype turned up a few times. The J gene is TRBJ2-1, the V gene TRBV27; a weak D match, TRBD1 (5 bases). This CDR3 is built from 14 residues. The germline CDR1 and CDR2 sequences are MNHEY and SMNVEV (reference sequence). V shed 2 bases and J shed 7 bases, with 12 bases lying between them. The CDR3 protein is CASSLRGLLNEQFF. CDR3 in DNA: TGTGCCAGCAGTTTAAGGGGTCTTTTAAATGAGCAGTTCTTC.

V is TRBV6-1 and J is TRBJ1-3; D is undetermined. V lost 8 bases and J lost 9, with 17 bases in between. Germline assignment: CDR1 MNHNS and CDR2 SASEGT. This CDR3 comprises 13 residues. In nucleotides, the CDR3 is TGTGCCAGCCCTGACCCATTCCTAGGCACCATATATTTT. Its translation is CASPDPFLGTIYF.

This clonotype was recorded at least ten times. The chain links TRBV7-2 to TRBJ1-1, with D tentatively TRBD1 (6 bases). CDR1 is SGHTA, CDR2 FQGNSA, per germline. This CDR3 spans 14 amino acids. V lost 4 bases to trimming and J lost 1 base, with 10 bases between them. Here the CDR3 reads CASSWGHWNTEAFF. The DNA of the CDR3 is TGTGCCAGCAGCTGGGGACACTGGAACACTGAAGCTTTCTTT.

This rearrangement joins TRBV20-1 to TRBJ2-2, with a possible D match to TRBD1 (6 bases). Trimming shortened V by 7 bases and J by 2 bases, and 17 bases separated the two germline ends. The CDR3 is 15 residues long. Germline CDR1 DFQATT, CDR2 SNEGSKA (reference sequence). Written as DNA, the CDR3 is TGCAGTGTGGACCCCGGGACAACAAACACCGGGGAGCTGTTTTTT. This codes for CSVDPGTTNTGELFF.

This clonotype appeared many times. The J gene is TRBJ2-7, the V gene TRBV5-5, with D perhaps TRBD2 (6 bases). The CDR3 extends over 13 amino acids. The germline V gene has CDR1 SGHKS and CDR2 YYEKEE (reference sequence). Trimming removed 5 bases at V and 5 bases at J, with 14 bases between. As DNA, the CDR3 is TGTGCCAGCAGTTGGAGGGGAGGCAACGAGCAGTACTTC. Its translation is CASSWRGGNEQYF.

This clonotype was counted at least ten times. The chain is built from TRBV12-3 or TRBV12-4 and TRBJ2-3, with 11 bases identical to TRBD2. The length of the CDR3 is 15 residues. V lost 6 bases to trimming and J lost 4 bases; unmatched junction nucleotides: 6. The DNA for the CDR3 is TGTGCCAGCAGCCCGACTAGCGGGGAAGCAGATACGCAGTATTTT. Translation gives CASSPTSGEADTQYF.

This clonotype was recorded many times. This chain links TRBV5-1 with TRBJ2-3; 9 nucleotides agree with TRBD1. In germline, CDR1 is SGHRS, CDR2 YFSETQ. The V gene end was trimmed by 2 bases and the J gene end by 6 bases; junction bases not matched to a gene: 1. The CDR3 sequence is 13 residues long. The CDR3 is CASSLGQGDTQYF. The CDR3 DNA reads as TGCGCCAGCAGCTTAGGACAGGGGGATACGCAGTATTTT.

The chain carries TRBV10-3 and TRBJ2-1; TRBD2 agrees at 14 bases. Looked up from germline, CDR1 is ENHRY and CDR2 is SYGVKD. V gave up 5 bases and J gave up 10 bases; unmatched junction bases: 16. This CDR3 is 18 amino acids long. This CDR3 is CAISRYGLAGGIRDEQFF. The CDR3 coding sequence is TGTGCCATCAGTCGATATGGACTAGCGGGGGGAATAAGGGACGAGCAGTTCTTC.

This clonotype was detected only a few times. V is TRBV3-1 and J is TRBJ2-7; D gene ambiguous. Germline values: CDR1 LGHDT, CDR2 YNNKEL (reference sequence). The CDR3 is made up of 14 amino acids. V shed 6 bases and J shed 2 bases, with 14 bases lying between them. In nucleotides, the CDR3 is TGTGCCAGCAGGGGCTCTCTTCCCCCCTACGAGCAGTACTTC. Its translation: CASRGSLPPYEQYF.

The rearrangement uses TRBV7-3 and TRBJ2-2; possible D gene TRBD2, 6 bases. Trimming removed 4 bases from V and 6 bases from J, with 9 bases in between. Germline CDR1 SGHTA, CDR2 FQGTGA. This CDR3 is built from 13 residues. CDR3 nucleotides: TGTGCCAGCAGCTCATCTAGCGCCGGGGAGCTGTTTTTT. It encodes CASSSSSAGELFF.

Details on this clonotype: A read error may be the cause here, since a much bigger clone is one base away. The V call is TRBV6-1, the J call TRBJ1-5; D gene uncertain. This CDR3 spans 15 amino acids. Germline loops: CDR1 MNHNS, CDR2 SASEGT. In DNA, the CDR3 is TGTGCCAGCAGTCCCACAGCCCCGACGAATCAGCCCCATCATTTT. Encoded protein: CASSPTAPTNQPHHF.

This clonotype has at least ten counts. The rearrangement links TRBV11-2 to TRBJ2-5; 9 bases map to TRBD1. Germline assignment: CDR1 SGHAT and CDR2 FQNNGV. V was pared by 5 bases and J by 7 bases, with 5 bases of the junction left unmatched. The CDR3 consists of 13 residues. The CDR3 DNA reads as TGTGCCAGCAGCCGAACAGGGGGCGGGACCCAGTACTTC. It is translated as CASSRTGGGTQYF.

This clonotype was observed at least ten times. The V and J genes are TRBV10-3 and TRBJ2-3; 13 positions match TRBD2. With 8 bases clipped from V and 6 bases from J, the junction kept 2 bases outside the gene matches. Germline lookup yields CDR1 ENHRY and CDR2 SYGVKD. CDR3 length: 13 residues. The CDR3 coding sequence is TGTGCCATCCAGACTAGCGGGGGGGATACGCAGTATTTT. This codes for CAIQTSGGDTQYF.

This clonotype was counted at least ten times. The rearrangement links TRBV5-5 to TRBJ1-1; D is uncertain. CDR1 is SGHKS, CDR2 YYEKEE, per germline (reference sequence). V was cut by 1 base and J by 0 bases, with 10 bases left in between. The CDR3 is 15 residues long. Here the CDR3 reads CASSLSVLMNTEAFF. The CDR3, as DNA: TGTGCCAGCAGCTTGAGTGTACTAATGAACACTGAAGCTTTCTTT.

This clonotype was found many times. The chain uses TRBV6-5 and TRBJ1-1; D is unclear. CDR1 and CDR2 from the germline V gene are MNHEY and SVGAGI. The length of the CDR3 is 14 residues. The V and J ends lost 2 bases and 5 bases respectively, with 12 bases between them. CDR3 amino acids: CASSYMSPGTEAFF. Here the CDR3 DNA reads TGTGCCAGCAGTTACATGAGTCCGGGGACTGAAGCTTTCTTT.

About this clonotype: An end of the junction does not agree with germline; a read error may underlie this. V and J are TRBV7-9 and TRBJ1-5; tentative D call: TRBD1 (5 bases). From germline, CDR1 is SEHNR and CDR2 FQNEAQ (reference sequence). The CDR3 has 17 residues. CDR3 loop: CAAPPGRGEASNQHQHF. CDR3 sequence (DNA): TGTGCCGCCCCACCGGGGCGCGGGGAGGCTAGCAATCAGCACCAGCATTTT.

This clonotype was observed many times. The CDR3 reads CASSPGTGTDTQYF. CDR3 nucleotide sequence: TGTGCCAGCAGCCCCGGGACAGGCACAGATACGCAGTATTTT. The V gene is TRBV7-3, the J gene TRBJ2-3; 7 positions agree with TRBD1. The CDR3 totals 14 residues. CDR1 and CDR2 from the germline V gene are SGHTA and FQGTGA. The V and J ends lost 5 bases and 1 base, in that order; junction bases with no gene match: 3. The complete variable domain, with remaining parts taken from reference TRBV7-3 and TRBJ2-3, reads GAGVSQTPSNKVTEKGKYVELRCDPISGHTALYWYRQSLGQGPEFLIYFQGTGAADDSGLPNDRFFAVRPEGSVSTLKIQRTERGDSAVYLCASSPGTGTDTQYFGPGTRLTVL.

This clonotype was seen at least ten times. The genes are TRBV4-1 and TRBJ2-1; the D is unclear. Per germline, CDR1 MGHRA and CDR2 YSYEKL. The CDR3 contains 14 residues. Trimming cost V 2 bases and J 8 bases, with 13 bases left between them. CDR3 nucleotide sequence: TGCGCCAGCAGCCAAAATTCGAGGCGGTATGAGCAGTTCTTC. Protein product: CASSQNSRRYEQFF.